The 20 T cell receptor beta chains below were found in one sample sequenced in a study of T cell responses to AZD1222 COVID-19 vaccine. This table comes from immunoSEQ multiplex PCR, and its TCRdb copy is limited to in-frame clones, with some not included. This repertoire shows 150,000 to 160,000 clones, roughly 90% found once; its top ten account for approximately 17%. The sample in question was peripheral blood, obtained on day 0 of AZD1222 vaccination. The receptors derive from an adult in good health.

The chain carries TRBV29-1 and TRBJ1-1, with D tentatively TRBD1 (6 bases). The CDR3 extends over 12 amino acids. Trimming shortened V by 7 bases and J by 5 bases, and 14 bases separated the two germline ends. Germline-derived CDR1 and CDR2 are SQVTM and ANQGSEA. CDR3 sequence (DNA): TGCAGCGCAGAGACAGGTGGGACTGAAGCTTTCTTT. Its protein product is CSAETGGTEAFF.

V is TRBV27 and J is TRBJ1-5; possible D gene TRBD1, 5 bases. The ends were cut back, 2 bases at V and 4 bases at J, with 12 bases in the middle. The length of the CDR3 is 15 residues. In germline, CDR1 is MNHEY, CDR2 SMNVEV (reference sequence). The CDR3 bases are TGTGCCAGCAGTTTAAGCAGGGCAGAAAATCAGCCCCAGCATTTT. Encoded protein: CASSLSRAENQPQHF.

This chain joins TRBV28 and TRBJ2-5, with unresolved D. Germline lookup yields CDR1 MDHEN and CDR2 SYDVKM. V lost 6 bases and J lost 2, with 13 bases in between. The CDR3 runs to 14 residues. This chain's CDR3 is CASSEIGDQETQYF. CDR3 nucleotide sequence: TGTGCCAGCAGCGAAATTGGGGATCAAGAGACCCAGTACTTC.

The chain uses TRBV6-5 and TRBJ2-2, with 9 nucleotides matching TRBD1. Germline V CDR1 and CDR2: MNHEY, SVGAGI. The CDR3 has 16 amino acids. V gave up 2 bases and J gave up 4 bases; unmatched junction bases: 5. The CDR3 region is CASSYGGQGFTGELFF. In DNA form, the CDR3 reads TGTGCCAGCAGTTACGGCGGACAGGGGTTCACCGGGGAGCTGTTTTTT.

This clone was observed a single time. The rearrangement links TRBV4-3 to TRBJ2-7, with TRBD2 matching over 9 bases. V shed 1 base, J shed 2 bases, and the junction held 9 bases outside the gene matches. The CDR3 is 17 residues long. Per germline, CDR1 LGHNA and CDR2 YSLEER. CDR3 bases: TGCGCCAGCAGCCAAGGCCTTAGCGGGGGCTCCGCCTACGAGCAGTACTTC. The encoded protein is CASSQGLSGGSAYEQYF.

The chain is built from TRBV7-3 and TRBJ2-6; D is undetermined. This CDR3 comprises 15 residues. V was cut by 0 bases and J by 1 base, with 4 bases left in between. CDR1 and CDR2 (germline): SGHTA, FQGTGA. In DNA form, the CDR3 reads TGTGCCAGCAGCTTAACACGGTCTGGGGCCAACGTCCTGACTTTC. It codes for CASSLTRSGANVLTF.

The chain carries TRBV6-5 and TRBJ2-4, with 11 bases fitting TRBD2. CDR3 length: 13 residues. V shed 6 bases, J shed 7 bases, and the junction held 2 bases outside the gene matches. Germline V gene sequence: CDR1 MNHEY, CDR2 SVGAGI. Here the CDR3 reads CASRLAGGNIQYF. The CDR3, as DNA: TGTGCCAGCAGATTAGCGGGAGGGAACATTCAGTACTTC.

The chain employs TRBV7-2 and TRBJ1-2; no clear D. The V end was cut by 5 bases, the J end by 7 bases, with 14 bases between. Germline CDR1 is SGHTA and CDR2 is FQGNSA. The CDR3 loop spans 13 amino acids. The CDR3 DNA is TGTGCCAGCAGCCTCGGAACGGGAAGTGGCTACACCTTC. Encoded protein: CASSLGTGSGYTF. The entire variable domain, with the rest obtained from reference TRBV7-2 and TRBJ1-2, is as follows: GAGVSQSPSNKVTEKGKDVELRCDPISGHTALYWYRQSLGQGLEFLIYFQGNSAPDKSGLPSDRFSAERTGGSVSTLTIQRTQQEDSAVYLCASSLGTGSGYTFGSGTRLTVV.

This chain links TRBV6-5 with TRBJ1-2; 7 bases align to TRBD1. This CDR3 is built from 13 residues. Looked up from germline, CDR1 is MNHEY and CDR2 is SVGAGI. With 7 bases clipped from V and 6 bases from J, the junction kept 8 bases outside the gene matches. This chain's CDR3 is CASTLDRRDGYTF. In DNA, the CDR3 is TGTGCCAGCACCCTGGACAGGCGGGATGGCTACACCTTC.

The CDR3 here is CASSLLSTFSGANVLTF. In DNA form, the CDR3 reads TGTGCCAGCAGTCTCCTGTCAACCTTCTCTGGGGCCAACGTCCTGACTTTC. The V call is TRBV28, the J call TRBJ2-6; D not resolved. Germline CDR1 and CDR2: MDHEN and SYDVKM. V was pared by 5 bases and J by 0 bases, with 14 bases between. CDR3 size: 17 residues. Complete variable domain (other parts from reference TRBV28 and TRBJ2-6): DVKVTQSSRYLVKRTGEKVFLECVQDMDHENMFWYRQDPGLGLRLIYFSYDVKMKEKGDIPEGYSVSREKKERFSLILESASTNQTSMYLCASSLLSTFSGANVLTFGAGSRLTVL.

V usage is TRBV5-8 and J usage is TRBJ1-5; TRBD1 is a possible D gene (5 bases). The length of the CDR3 is 15 residues. The V end was cut by 3 bases, the J end by 5 bases, with 15 bases between. Germline V gene data show CDR1 as SGHTS and CDR2 as YDEGEE. DNA for the CDR3: TGTGCCAGCAGCTCCTTTGGGACTGCCTATCAGCCCCAGCATTTT. It yields the protein CASSSFGTAYQPQHF.

This clone showed up just once. This chain uses TRBV27 with TRBJ1-1; D may be TRBD1 (5 bases). Germline CDR1 and CDR2: MNHEY and SMNVEV (reference sequence). This CDR3 region has 14 residues. V was cut by 0 bases and J by 2 bases, with 7 bases left in between. The CDR3 loop reads CASSLSGPNTEAFF. CDR3 sequence (DNA): TGTGCCAGCAGTTTATCGGGGCCAAACACTGAAGCTTTCTTT.

The genes are TRBV4-1 and TRBJ1-2; tentative D call: TRBD1 (5 bases). The V and J ends lost 10 bases and 7 bases respectively, with 19 bases between them. The CDR3 is 13 residues long. The germline V gene has CDR1 MGHRA and CDR2 YSYEKL. CDR3 bases: TGCGCCACTGGACAAGGGCTTTTTCGTGGCTACACCTTC. Amino acid sequence: CATGQGLFRGYTF.

This clone was counted between two and nine times. The rearrangement links TRBV7-9 to TRBJ1-6; 7 nucleotides agree with TRBD1. Germline V gene data show CDR1 as SEHNR and CDR2 as FQNEAQ (reference sequence). V was pared by 5 bases and J by 6 bases, with 4 bases of the junction left unmatched. CDR3 length equals 14 residues. The CDR3 DNA sequence: TGTGCCAGCAGCCCCGACAGGGTTAATTCACCCCTCCACTTT. Translated: CASSPDRVNSPLHF.

Note on this clone: At one end, the junction sequence differs from germline, possibly due to a read error. This CDR3 is also generated by other DNA sequences in the sample. The CDR3 sequence is CASSPPQGLGEKLFF. The CDR3 coding sequence is TGTGCCAGCTCTCCACCCCAGGGTTTGGGTGAAAAACTGTTTTTT. The chain links TRBV18 to TRBJ1-4, with D possibly being TRBD1 (5 bases). The CDR3 runs to 15 residues. Germline lookup yields CDR1 KGHSH and CDR2 LQKENI.

The chain recombines TRBV7-9 with TRBJ1-2; D call uncertain. The germline V and J ends were trimmed by 8 bases and 8 bases, with 18 bases remaining between them. Germline CDR1 is SEHNR and CDR2 is FQNEAQ (reference sequence). This CDR3 comprises 13 residues. The CDR3 DNA reads TGTGCCAGCTCTCCCAAGGGTTCCGACGGCTACACCTTC. It is translated as CASSPKGSDGYTF.

The rearrangement uses TRBV5-1 and TRBJ1-3, with D hard to call. The CDR3 extends over 14 amino acids. The germline V and J ends were trimmed by 2 bases and 0 bases, with 6 bases remaining between them. Germline values: CDR1 SGHRS, CDR2 YFSETQ. CDR3 coding DNA: TGCGCCAGCAGCTTAATAGGCTCTGGAAACACCATATATTTT. Translated, it gives CASSLIGSGNTIYF. The full variable domain, rest sourced from reference TRBV5-1 and TRBJ1-3, is KAGVTQTPRYLIKTRGQQVTLSCSPISGHRSVSWYQQTPGQGLQFLFEYFSETQRNKGNFPGRFSGRQFSNSRSEMNVSTLELGDSALYLCASSLIGSGNTIYFGEGSWLTVV.

This sequence joins TRBV21-1 and TRBJ2-1; the table assigns TRBD2, which was not confirmed against the DNA. TRBV21-1 is a pseudogene. There are 15 residues in the CDR3. The CDR3 DNA is TGTGCCAGCAGCAAAAGTTACGGGAGACACAATGAGCAGTTCTTC. Translation: CASSKSYGRHNEQFF.

The chain is built from TRBV5-4 and TRBJ1-1, with TRBD1 identical over 11 bases. V shed 4 bases, J shed 5 bases, and the junction held 7 bases outside the gene matches. Germline V gives CDR1 SGHNT, CDR2 YYREEE (reference sequence). The CDR3 has 15 residues. The chain's CDR3 is CASSGMGQGVTEAFF. In DNA form, the CDR3 reads TGTGCCAGCAGCGGCATGGGACAGGGGGTTACTGAAGCTTTCTTT.

The J gene is TRBJ2-5, the V gene TRBV11-3; 7 bases align to TRBD1. Germline V gives CDR1 SGHNT, CDR2 YENEEA. V gave up 8 bases and J gave up 5 bases; unmatched junction bases: 8. The CDR3 covers 13 residues. The chain's CDR3 is CASGQGGAETQYF. In nucleotides, the CDR3 is TGTGCCAGCGGACAAGGGGGCGCGGAGACCCAGTACTTC.